This TCR beta chain derives from a study of CD8+ T cells in alopecia areata. Study-level findings and limits: Clonality was higher in lesional than normal scalp, especially in alopecia totalis/universalis. Scalp and blood retained many expanded lesional clones during tofacitinib. Whether baseline CD8+ expansion is linked to response remains uncertain, given a single nonresponder.

In regard to this clone: No antigen is known for it.

Following extraction, RNA underwent reverse transcription to cDNA, which served as the sequencing template. Clones were read by immunoSEQ multiplex PCR, and TCRdb kept only the in-frame ones, dropping some. This table holds roughly 92,000 clones, about two thirds found once. As for treatment: oral pan-JAK inhibitor, 5-10 mg twice daily. Germline values: CDR1 ENHRY, CDR2 SYGVKD. V lost 5 bases, J lost 4 bases, and 6 bases stayed unmatched. The CDR3 contains 14 residues. This sequence originates from a human donor with alopecia areata. The source material was CD8+ T cells sorted from blood, sampled around week 44, from a patient treated with tofacitinib. The rearrangement uses TRBV10-3 and TRBJ1-2; TRBD1 aligns across 8 bases. CDR3 nucleotide sequence: TGTGCCATCAGTTCGGGACAGGCCTTCTATGGCTACACCTTC. Translating gives CAISSGQAFYGYTF.